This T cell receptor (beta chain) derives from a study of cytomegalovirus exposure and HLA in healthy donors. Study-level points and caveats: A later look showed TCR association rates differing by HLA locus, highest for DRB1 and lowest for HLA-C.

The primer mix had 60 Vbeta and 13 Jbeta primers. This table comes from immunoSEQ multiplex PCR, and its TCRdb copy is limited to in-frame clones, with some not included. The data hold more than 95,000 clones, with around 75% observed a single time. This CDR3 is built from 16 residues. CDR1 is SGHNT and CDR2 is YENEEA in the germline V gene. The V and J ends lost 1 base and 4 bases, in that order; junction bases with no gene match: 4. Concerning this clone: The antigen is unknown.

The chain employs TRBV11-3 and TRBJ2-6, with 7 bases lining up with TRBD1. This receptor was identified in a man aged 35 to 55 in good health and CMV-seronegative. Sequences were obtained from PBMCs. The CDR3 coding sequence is TGTGCCAGCAGCTTAGCCAGGGGGTCAGGGGCCAACGTCCTGACTTTC. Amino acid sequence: CASSLARGSGANVLTF.